Described below is a single T cell receptor beta chain sequence and its context. This clonotype was observed once. Its binding antigen is unknown. Base qualities are not recorded, but no much larger clone differs from it by a single base. A read on its own is weak evidence. This specimen comes from a study of blood T cells in healthy people across ages (dated by TCRdb to about 2015). For context, the study as a whole: In model experiments, roughly one uniquely barcoded TCR beta cDNA molecule per two T cells was captured by template switching. Donors were grouped into four age groups: young (average 16 years), middle-aged (39), aged (around 60) and long-lived (around 82). Using the same blood draw, the study looked at two additional independent replicas of 1 million unique cDNA reads for two donors, one aged 18 to 29 and the other aged 80 or older. To track age-related changes in TCR beta repertoire diversity, the study relied on deep sequencing normalized with unique cDNA molecular identifiers. To avoid experimental bias, donors of different ages were spread randomly across the sequencing lanes. General conclusions and limits of the study: Because donor CMV infection status was unknown, age-related changes in expanded clonotypes were potentially confounded. Since profiling was done on bulk unsorted PBMCs, naive and antigen-experienced compartments could not be conclusively compared. The percentage of naive T cells measured by flow cytometry correlated strongly with observed TCR beta diversity. Estimates of total diversity from one million sequenced T cells were regarded as lower bounds and underestimates. Observed TCR beta diversity per million T cells fell roughly linearly with age, and a significant reduction was already apparent by age around 40. Compared with the aged group, the long-lived group had more naive CD4+ T cells, fewer expanded clones and increased TCR diversity, suggesting age selection.

From the germline V gene, CDR1 is MNHNS and CDR2 is SASEGT. Between the V and J ends, shortened by 7 bases and 3 bases respectively, the junction contains 9 bases. Measured from the cysteine to the phenylalanine, the CDR3 is 13 residues long. Just CDR3 DNA is preserved here, 39 bases in frame from base 1. The library was obtained by 5' RACE. The sequencing machine was an Illumina HiSeq 2500. A second PCR of about 6 to 11 cycles was performed with a sample-barcoded 5' primer and a J-beta primer mix. A unique molecular identifier was introduced onto each TCR beta cDNA molecule by a template-switch 5' adaptor carrying 12 random nucleotides. Each sample yielded at least 2.5 million CDR3-containing paired-end reads. All of the RNA was converted into first-strand cDNA using the Mint cDNA synthesis kit, with a TRBC-specific oligonucleotide serving as the primer. Following uracil-DNA glycosylase treatment, a first 18-cycle PCR with universal primers M1SS and BC2_uni_R was performed on all cDNA. The authors' analysis ran thus. For normalization, 1 million high-quality reads, each with a distinct molecular identifier, were randomly selected from each sample. Instead of being binned into consensus sequences, reads that shared molecular identifiers were thrown out. CDR3 identification, clonotype clustering and error correction used MiTCR with a Q25 quality threshold and the strictest error-elimination algorithm. A nonparametric unseen species model with Euler transformation was used to estimate a lower bound on total TCR beta diversity. In-frame beta chains were kept once TCRdb had trimmed the public reads at Q25 with fastp and called clones with MiXCR. Records with the same CDR3 protein are collapsed into one entry carrying the most frequent genes and DNA. The V and J calls here are based on TCRdb, not the publication. The sample profile shows 700,000 to 950,000 distinct CDR3 sequences; approximately 43% of them were found once. The ten biggest clones cover 20% to 25% of the sample.

The donors were roughly 38 Caucasian individuals from Russia, aged roughly 6 to 90 years, who were systemically healthy. About 9.8 milliliters of peripheral blood were drawn from each donor into EDTA-treated Vacutainer tubes. Ficoll-Paque density-gradient centrifugation was used to isolate PBMCs, with at least 6.5 million per sample. Total RNA, at least 6 micrograms per sample, was extracted from PBMCs with Trizol reagent. The percentages of naive CD45RAhigh/CD27high T cells were determined by flow cytometry on a PBMC aliquot from every donor. This clonotype originated in a woman aged 55-70 years in good health. The specimen was blood. The chain couples TRBV6-1 to TRBJ2-2; the D segment cannot be called with confidence. The DNA is TGTGCCAGCATGTGGGGTGACACCGGGGAGCTGTTTTTT. Translation gives CASMWGDTGELFF.